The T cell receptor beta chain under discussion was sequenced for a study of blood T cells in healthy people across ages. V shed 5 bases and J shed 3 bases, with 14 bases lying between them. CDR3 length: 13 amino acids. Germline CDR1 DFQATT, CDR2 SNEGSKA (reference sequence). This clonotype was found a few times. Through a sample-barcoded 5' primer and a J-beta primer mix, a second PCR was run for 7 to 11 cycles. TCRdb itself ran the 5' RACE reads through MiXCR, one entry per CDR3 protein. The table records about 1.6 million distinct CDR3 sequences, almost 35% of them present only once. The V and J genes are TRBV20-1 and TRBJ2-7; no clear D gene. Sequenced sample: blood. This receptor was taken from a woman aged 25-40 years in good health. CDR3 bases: TGCAGTGCTCCTGGGGTCCTAGACTACGAGCAGTACTTC. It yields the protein CSAPGVLDYEQYF.